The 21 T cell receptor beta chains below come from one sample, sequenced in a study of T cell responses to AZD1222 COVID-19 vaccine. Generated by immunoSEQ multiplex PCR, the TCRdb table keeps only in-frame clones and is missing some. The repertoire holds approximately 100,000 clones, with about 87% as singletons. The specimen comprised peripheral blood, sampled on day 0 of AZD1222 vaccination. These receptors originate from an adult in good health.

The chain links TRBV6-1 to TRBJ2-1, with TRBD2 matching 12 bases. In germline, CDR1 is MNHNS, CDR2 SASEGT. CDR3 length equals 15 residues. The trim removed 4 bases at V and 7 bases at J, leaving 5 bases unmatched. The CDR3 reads CASSVTSGSVNEQFF. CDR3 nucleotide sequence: TGTGCCAGCAGTGTGACTAGCGGGAGTGTGAATGAGCAGTTCTTC.

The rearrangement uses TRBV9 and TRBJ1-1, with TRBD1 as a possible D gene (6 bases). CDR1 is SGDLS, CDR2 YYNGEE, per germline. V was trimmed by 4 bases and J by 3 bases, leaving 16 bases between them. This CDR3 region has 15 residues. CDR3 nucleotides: TGTGCCAGCAGCACCCGCGGGGGGGCTGACACTGAAGCTTTCTTT. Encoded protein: CASSTRGGADTEAFF.

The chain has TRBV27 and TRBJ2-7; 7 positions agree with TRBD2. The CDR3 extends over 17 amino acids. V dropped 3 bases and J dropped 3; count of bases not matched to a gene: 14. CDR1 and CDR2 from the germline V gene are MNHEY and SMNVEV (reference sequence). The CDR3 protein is CASSFRGRAGAHYEQYF. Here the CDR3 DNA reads TGTGCCAGCAGTTTTCGTGGTAGGGCGGGAGCACACTACGAGCAGTACTTC.

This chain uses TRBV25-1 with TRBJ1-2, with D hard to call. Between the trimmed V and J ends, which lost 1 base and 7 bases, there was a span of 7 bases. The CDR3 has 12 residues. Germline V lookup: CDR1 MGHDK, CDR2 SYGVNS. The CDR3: CASSELWGGYTF. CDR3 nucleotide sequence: TGTGCCAGCAGTGAATTATGGGGTGGCTACACCTTC.

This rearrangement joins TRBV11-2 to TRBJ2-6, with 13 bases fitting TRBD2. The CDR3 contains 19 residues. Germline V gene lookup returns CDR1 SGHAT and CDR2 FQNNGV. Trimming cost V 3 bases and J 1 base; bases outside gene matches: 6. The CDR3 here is CASSFPSLAGGSGANVLTF. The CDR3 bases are TGTGCCAGCAGCTTTCCTTCACTAGCGGGAGGGTCTGGGGCCAACGTCCTGACTTTC. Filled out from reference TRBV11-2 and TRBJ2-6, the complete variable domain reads EAGVAQSPRYKIIEKRQSVAFWCNPISGHATLYWYQQILGQGPKLLIQFQNNGVVDDSQLPKDRFSAERLKGVDSTLKIQPAKLEDSAVYLCASSFPSLAGGSGANVLTFGAGSRLTVL.

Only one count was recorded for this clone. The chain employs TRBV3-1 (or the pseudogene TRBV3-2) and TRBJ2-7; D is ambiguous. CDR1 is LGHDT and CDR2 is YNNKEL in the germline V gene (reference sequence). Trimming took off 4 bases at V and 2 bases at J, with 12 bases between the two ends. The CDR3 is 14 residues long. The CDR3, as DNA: TGTGCCAGCAGCCTTCATCCCGCCCCCTACGAGCAGTACTTC. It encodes CASSLHPAPYEQYF.

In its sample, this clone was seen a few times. This CDR3 reads CASSLTSGSYEQYF. The CDR3 DNA is TGTGCCAGCAGCTTGACTAGCGGGTCCTACGAGCAGTACTTC. The gene calls are TRBV7-2 and TRBJ2-7, with 10 bases identical to TRBD2. Trimming removed 3 bases from V and 1 base from J; junction bases left unmatched: 0. This CDR3 contains 14 residues. Germline CDR1 reads SGHTA; CDR2 reads FQGNSA.

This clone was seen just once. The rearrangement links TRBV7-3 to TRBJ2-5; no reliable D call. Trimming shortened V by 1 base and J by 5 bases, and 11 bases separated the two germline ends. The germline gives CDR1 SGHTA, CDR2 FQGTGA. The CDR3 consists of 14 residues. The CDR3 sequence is CASSLRPGHETQYF. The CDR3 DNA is TGTGCCAGCAGCTTAAGGCCAGGCCACGAGACCCAGTACTTC.

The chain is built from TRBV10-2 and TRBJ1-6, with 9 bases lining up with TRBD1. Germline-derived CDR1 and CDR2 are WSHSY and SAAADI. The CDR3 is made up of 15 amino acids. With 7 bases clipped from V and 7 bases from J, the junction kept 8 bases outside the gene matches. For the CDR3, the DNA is TGCGCCAGCATGATACCCGGGACAGGGAATTCACCCCTCCACTTT. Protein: CASMIPGTGNSPLHF.

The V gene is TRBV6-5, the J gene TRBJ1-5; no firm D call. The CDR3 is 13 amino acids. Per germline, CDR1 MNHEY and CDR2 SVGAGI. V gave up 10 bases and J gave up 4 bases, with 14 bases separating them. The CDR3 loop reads CATYSFWNQPQHF. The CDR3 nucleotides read TGTGCCACCTATTCCTTTTGGAATCAGCCCCAGCATTTT.

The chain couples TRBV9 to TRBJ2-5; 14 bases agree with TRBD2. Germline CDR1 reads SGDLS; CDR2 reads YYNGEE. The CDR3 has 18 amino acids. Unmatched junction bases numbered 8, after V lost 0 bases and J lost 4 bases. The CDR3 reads CASSVGTSGRRLGETQYF. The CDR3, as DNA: TGTGCCAGCAGCGTAGGGACTAGCGGGAGGAGATTGGGAGAGACCCAGTACTTC. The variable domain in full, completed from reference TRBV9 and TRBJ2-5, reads DSGVTQTPKHLITATGQRVTLRCSPRSGDLSVYWYQQSLDQGLQFLIQYYNGEERAKGNILERFSAQQFPDLHSELNLSSLELGDSALYFCASSVGTSGRRLGETQYFGPGTRLLVL.

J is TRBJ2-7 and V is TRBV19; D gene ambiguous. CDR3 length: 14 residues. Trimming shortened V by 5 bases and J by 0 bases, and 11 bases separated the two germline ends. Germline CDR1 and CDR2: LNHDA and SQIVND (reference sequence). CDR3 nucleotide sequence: TGTGCCAGTAGTTTTTCAGCCTTCTCCTACGAGCAGTACTTC. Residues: CASSFSAFSYEQYF.

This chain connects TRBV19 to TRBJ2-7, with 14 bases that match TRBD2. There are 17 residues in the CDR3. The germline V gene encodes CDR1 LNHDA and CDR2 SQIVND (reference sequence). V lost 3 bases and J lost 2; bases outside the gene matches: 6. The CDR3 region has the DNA TGTGCCAGTAGTATCGGGACTAGCGGGAGTCTTCCCTACGAGCAGTACTTC. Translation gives CASSIGTSGSLPYEQYF.

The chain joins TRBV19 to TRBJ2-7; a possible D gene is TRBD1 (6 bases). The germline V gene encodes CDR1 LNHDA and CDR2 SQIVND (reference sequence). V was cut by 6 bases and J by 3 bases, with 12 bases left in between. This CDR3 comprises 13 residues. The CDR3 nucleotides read TGTGCCAGTAGCAATCTACAGGGCTACGAGCAGTACTTC. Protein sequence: CASSNLQGYEQYF.

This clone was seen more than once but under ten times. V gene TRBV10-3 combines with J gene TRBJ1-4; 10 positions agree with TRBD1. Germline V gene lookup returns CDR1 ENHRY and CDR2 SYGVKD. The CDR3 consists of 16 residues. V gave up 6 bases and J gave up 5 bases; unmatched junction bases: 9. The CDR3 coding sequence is TGTGCCATCAGCCCCGGGACAGGGGCGAAAAATGAAAAACTGTTTTTT. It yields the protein CAISPGTGAKNEKLFF.

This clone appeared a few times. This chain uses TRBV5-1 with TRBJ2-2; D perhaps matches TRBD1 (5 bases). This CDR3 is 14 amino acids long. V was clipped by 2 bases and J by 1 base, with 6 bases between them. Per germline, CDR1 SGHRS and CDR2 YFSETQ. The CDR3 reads CASSFQGNTGELFF. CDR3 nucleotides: TGCGCCAGCAGCTTCCAGGGGAACACCGGGGAGCTGTTTTTT.

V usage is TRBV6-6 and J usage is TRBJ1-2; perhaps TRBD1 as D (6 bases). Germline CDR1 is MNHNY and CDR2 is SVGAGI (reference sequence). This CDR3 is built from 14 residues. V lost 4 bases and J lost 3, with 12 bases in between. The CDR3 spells CASSSRRQDYGYTF. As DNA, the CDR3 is TGTGCCAGCAGTTCCCGTCGACAGGACTATGGCTACACCTTC.

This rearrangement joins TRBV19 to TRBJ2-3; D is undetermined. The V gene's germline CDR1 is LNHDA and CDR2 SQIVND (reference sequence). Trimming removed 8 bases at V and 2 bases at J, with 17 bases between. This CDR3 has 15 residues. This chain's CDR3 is CASAPIRSLTDTQYF. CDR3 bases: TGTGCCAGTGCCCCGATACGATCCCTCACAGATACGCAGTATTTT.

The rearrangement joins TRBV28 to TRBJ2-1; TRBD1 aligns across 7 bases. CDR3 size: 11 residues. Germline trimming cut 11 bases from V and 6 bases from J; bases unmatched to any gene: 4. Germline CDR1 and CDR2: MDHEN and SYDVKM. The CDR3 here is CAGRQGNEQFF. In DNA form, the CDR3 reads TGTGCCGGCCGACAGGGCAATGAGCAGTTCTTC.

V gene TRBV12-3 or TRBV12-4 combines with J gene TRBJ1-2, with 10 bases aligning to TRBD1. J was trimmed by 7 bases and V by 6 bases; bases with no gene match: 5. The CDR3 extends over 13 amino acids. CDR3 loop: CASSPGQGLGYTF. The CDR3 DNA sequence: TGTGCCAGCAGCCCGGGACAGGGGCTTGGCTACACCTTC.

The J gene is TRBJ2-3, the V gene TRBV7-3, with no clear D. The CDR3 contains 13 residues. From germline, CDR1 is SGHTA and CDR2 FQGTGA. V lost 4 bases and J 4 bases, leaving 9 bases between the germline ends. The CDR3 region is CASSSNHPDTQYF. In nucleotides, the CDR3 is TGTGCCAGCAGCTCGAACCACCCAGATACGCAGTATTTT.